Below, 11 T cell receptor beta chains from the same sample are listed, as sequenced in a study of cytomegalovirus exposure and HLA in healthy donors. Using immunoSEQ multiplex PCR, the repertoire was profiled, and TCRdb retains in-frame clones only, with some absent. The sample consists of almost 200,000 clones, 80% to 90% of them appearing once. Sequencing was done on a sample of PBMCs. The receptors originated from a woman aged 30 to 39 in good health and CMV-seronegative.

This clone was observed a handful of times. This sequence joins TRBV7-9 and TRBJ2-1; TRBD1 is a possible D gene (5 bases). Germline CDR1 SEHNR, CDR2 FQNEAQ (reference sequence). V gave up 5 bases and J gave up 2 bases, with 13 bases separating them. The CDR3 has 15 residues. The CDR3 sequence: CASSTWQGAYNEQFF. CDR3 DNA sequence: TGTGCCAGCAGCACTTGGCAAGGGGCCTACAATGAGCAGTTCTTC.

This clone showed up just a few times. J is TRBJ2-5 and V is TRBV9, with 8 bases lining up with TRBD1. Germline CDR1 SGDLS, CDR2 YYNGEE. The CDR3 spans 14 residues. V lost 2 bases, J lost 4 bases, and 4 bases stayed unmatched. In nucleotides, the CDR3 is TGTGCCAGCAGCGTTACAGGGGGAGGAGAGACCCAGTACTTC. It specifies CASSVTGGGETQYF.

V usage is TRBV2 and J usage is TRBJ2-1; the match to TRBD2 covers 11 bases. The V gene's germline CDR1 is SNHLY and CDR2 FYNNEI. The junction had 9 bases not matched to a gene; V was cut back by 3 bases and J by 5 bases. This CDR3 has 17 residues. CDR3 protein: CASSDLIAGGSDNEQFF. CDR3 in DNA: TGTGCCAGCAGTGATTTAATAGCGGGAGGGTCTGACAATGAGCAGTTCTTC.

The V gene is TRBV5-1, the J gene TRBJ2-3, with a tentative D call TRBD1 (5 bases). Trimming shortened V by 0 bases and J by 2 bases, and 10 bases separated the two germline ends. Germline V CDR1 and CDR2: SGHRS, YFSETQ. CDR3 size: 15 residues. The CDR3 DNA follows: TGCGCCAGCAGCTTGGTTCAAGGGGTCACAGATACGCAGTATTTT. Translation gives CASSLVQGVTDTQYF.

The rearrangement links TRBV19 to TRBJ1-2, with 7 bases identical to TRBD1. V shed 2 bases, J shed 6 bases, and the junction held 6 bases outside the gene matches. Germline V CDR1 and CDR2: LNHDA, SQIVND (reference sequence). This CDR3 has 14 amino acids. This CDR3 reads CASSIRQGVNGYTF. For the CDR3, the DNA is TGTGCCAGTAGTATAAGGCAGGGGGTGAATGGCTACACCTTC.

The chain is built from TRBV6-5 and TRBJ2-7; tentatively, D is TRBD1 (5 bases). The V gene's germline CDR1 is MNHEY and CDR2 SVGAGI. The V end lost 1 base, the J end lost 2 bases, and 15 bases lay between the germline ends. The CDR3 contains 16 residues. CDR3 coding DNA: TGTGCCAGCAGTTACTTCCGGGCAGACAGTCCCTACGAGCAGTACTTC. Translation gives CASSYFRADSPYEQYF.

The chain couples TRBV4-2 to TRBJ1-3; D unresolved. The V and J ends lost 4 bases and 4 bases respectively, with 8 bases between them. In germline, CDR1 is LGHNA, CDR2 YNFKEQ. CDR3 length: 13 amino acids. The CDR3 DNA sequence: TGTGCCAGCAGCCCCGGTGAAGGAAACACCATATATTTT. Its translation: CASSPGEGNTIYF.

The V and J genes are TRBV5-6 and TRBJ2-1; the D is unclear. In germline, CDR1 is SGHDT, CDR2 YYEEEE. The CDR3 consists of 17 residues. V was shortened by 2 bases and J by 0 bases, with 15 bases between the two germline ends. CDR3 residues: CASSFTYSQTSYNEQFF. The CDR3 nucleotides read TGTGCCAGCAGCTTCACCTACAGCCAAACCTCCTACAATGAGCAGTTCTTC.

The V call is TRBV25-1, the J call TRBJ2-6; D is possibly TRBD2 (5 bases). This CDR3 comprises 15 residues. Germline V gene lookup returns CDR1 MGHDK and CDR2 SYGVNS. V lost 6 bases and J lost 1, with 10 bases in between. The CDR3 nucleotides are TGTGCCAGCAGCCGCTCGGGGTCTGGGGCCAACGTCCTGACTTTC. Translated: CASSRSGSGANVLTF.

The chain has TRBV6-1 and TRBJ2-1, with a tentative D call TRBD2 (6 bases). With 2 bases removed from V and 0 bases from J, the gap between germline ends came to 8 bases. The CDR3 sequence is 15 residues long. In germline, CDR1 is MNHNS, CDR2 SASEGT. CDR3 DNA sequence: TGTGCCAGCAGTGAAACGGGGGACTCCTACAATGAGCAGTTCTTC. It encodes CASSETGDSYNEQFF.

The CDR3 region has the DNA TGTGCCAGCAGCCTCGGCTTCTCTCGGGACAGGGGGAACGAGCAGTACTTC. Its translation: CASSLGFSRDRGNEQYF. The chain couples TRBV13 to TRBJ2-7; 11 bases match TRBD1. Trimming cost V 5 bases and J 5 bases; bases outside gene matches: 14. This CDR3 spans 17 amino acids. The V gene's germline CDR1 is PRHDT and CDR2 FYEKMQ (reference sequence).